A single T cell receptor beta chain is shown here with its context. The data were taken from a study of post-analysis software for immune sequencing data. Unique molecular identifiers had been added to the TCR beta cDNA libraries. TCRdb redid the calling of the PCR reads with MiXCR, one entry per CDR3 protein. Of 740,000 or so distinct CDR3 sequences in the sample, roughly half were seen once. The sample consisted of blood. This TCR was recovered from a girl aged 10-17 years with multiple sclerosis.

The CDR3 reads CASSPLAVSPYEQYF. CDR3 nucleotides: TGTGCCAGCTCACCACTAGCGGTGAGCCCCTACGAGCAGTACTTC. The chain joins TRBV18 to TRBJ2-7; D is perhaps TRBD2 (6 bases). Germline CDR1 KGHSH, CDR2 LQKENI. V was pared by 1 base and J by 2 bases, with 12 bases between. The CDR3 runs to 15 residues.